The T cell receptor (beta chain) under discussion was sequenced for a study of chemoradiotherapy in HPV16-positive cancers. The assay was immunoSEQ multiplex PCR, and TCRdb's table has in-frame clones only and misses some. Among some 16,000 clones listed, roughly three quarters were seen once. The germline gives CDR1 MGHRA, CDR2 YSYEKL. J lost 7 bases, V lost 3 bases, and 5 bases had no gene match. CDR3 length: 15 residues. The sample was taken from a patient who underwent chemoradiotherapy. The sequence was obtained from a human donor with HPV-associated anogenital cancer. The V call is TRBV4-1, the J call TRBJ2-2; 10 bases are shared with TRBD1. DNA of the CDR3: TGCGCCAGCAGCCACACGACAGGGGGCGGCGGGGAGCTGTTTTTT. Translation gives CASSHTTGGGGELFF.